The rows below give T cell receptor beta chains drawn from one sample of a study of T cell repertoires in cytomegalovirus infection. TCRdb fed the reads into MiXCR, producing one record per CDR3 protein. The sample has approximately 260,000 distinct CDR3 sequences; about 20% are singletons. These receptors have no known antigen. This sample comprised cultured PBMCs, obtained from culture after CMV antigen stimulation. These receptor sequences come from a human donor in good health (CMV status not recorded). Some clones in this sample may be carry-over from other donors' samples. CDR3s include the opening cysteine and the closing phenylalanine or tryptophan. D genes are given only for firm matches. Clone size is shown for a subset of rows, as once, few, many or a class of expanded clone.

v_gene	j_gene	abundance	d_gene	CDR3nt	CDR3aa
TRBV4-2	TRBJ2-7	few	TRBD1	TGTGCCAGCAGCCTTTACTCCGGGACAGGGCTAATCGGGAACGAGCAGTACTTC	CASSLYSGTGLIGNEQYF
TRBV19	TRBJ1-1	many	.	TGTGCCAGCAGCATCGGGACTGAAGCTTTCTTT	CASSIGTEAFF
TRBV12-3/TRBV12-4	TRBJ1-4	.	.	TGTGCCAGTGCCCGACGGGGTTCAACTAATGAAAAACTGTTTTTT	CASARRGSTNEKLFF
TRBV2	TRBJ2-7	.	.	TGTGCCGACTCCTATTCCTCGATGGAGCAGTACTTC	CADSYSSMEQYF
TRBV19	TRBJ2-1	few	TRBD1	TGTGCCAGTAGTATAGGGGCAGGGGGAGAGAACAATGAGCAGTTCTTC	CASSIGAGGENNEQFF
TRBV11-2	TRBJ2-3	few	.	TGTGCCAGCAGAGAGGTCCAGGGAGGCCCAGATACGCAGTATTTT	CASREVQGGPDTQYF
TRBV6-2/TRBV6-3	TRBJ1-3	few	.	TGTGCCAGCAGCTCCCCATTTCGAGGGGACGGAAACACCATATATTTT	CASSSPFRGDGNTIYF
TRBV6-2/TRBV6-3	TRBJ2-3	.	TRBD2	TGTGCCAGCAGACCAGCGGGAGGAAACACAGATACGCAGTATTTT	CASRPAGGNTDTQYF
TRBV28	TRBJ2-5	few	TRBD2	TGTGCCAGCAGCTTAGCGGGAGGGGCAGAGACCCAGTACTTC	CASSLAGGAETQYF
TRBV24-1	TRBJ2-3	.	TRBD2	TGTGCCACCAGTGATTTTAGGCTAGCGGGTAGTGATGATACGCAGTATTTT	CATSDFRLAGSDDTQYF
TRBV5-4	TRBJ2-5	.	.	TGTGCCAGCAGCCCCAATTCGGAGACCCAGTACTTC	CASSPNSETQYF
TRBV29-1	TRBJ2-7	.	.	TGCAGCGTTGGAGTGGGACCTTACGAGCAGTACTTC	CSVGVGPYEQYF
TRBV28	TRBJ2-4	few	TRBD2	TGTGCCAGCAGCCGACCTTTGGGGGGGGAAGCCAAAAACATTCAGTACTTC	CASSRPLGGEAKNIQYF
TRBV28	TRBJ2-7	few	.	TGTGCCAGCAGCTTTGGACGGGTTTACGAGCAGTACTTC	CASSFGRVYEQYF
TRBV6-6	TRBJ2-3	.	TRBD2	TGTGCCAGCAGACTCGCCCCCGGACTAGCGGCCACAGATACGCAGTATTTT	CASRLAPGLAATDTQYF
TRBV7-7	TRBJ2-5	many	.	TGTGCTAGCAGCTCCATAGCCCAAGAGACCCAGTACTTC	CASSSIAQETQYF
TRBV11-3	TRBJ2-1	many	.	TGTGCCAGCAGCCCCTTGGCTAGCGTTGGAGTTAACAATGAGCAGTTCTTC	CASSPLASVGVNNEQFF
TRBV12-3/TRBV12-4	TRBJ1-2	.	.	TGTGCCAGCAGTTTGCAGAACTATGGCTACACCTTC	CASSLQNYGYTF
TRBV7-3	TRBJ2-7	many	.	TGTGCCAGCAGCCCTCAGGACGGCAGCTCCTACGAGCAGTACTTC	CASSPQDGSSYEQYF
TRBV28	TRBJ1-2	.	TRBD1	TGTGCCAGCAGGGAATCGGACAGGGGGAGGTATGGCTACACCTTC	CASRESDRGRYGYTF
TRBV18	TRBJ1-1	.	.	TGTGCCAGCTCACCAGGGGCTGAAGCTTTCTTT	CASSPGAEAFF
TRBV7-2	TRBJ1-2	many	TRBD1	TGTGCCAGCAGCTTAGCGGGGACAGGCTATGGCTACACCTTC	CASSLAGTGYGYTF
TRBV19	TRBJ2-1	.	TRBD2	TGTGCCAGTAGCGGGACTAGCGGGAGGATTTACAATGAGCAGTTCTTC	CASSGTSGRIYNEQFF
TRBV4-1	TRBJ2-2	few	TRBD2	TGCGCCAGCAGCCAAGAGCCATGGGGTAGCGGGGCCGGGGAGCTGTTTTTT	CASSQEPWGSGAGELFF
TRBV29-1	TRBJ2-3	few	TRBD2	TGCAGCGTCGGTAGCGGGAGTTCTTCGCAGTATTTT	CSVGSGSSSQYF
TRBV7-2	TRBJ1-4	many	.	TGTGCCAGCAGCCCTGGGGGCGGGCGTGCTAATGAAAAACTGTTTTTT	CASSPGGGRANEKLFF
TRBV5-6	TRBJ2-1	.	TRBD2	TGTGCCAGCAGCTTGGAACTAGCGGAAAACAATGAGCAGTTCTTC	CASSLELAENNEQFF
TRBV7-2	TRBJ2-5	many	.	TGTGCCAGCAGCTTATCGCCGAGGGGGGGTGGCCAAGAGACCCAGTACTTC	CASSLSPRGGGQETQYF
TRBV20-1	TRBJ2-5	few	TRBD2	TGCAGTGCTACCGACCCCCGCGGGAGCCAAGAGACCCAGTACTTC	CSATDPRGSQETQYF
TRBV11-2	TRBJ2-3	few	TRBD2	TGTGCCAGCAGGGGACTAGCGGGAGGGACAGATACGCAGTATTTT	CASRGLAGGTDTQYF
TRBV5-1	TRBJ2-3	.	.	TGCGCCAGCAGCTTGGTACAGGGAGCAGATACGCAGTATTTT	CASSLVQGADTQYF
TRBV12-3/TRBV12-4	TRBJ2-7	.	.	TGTGCCAGCAGCAAGCTCTACCTCGAGCAGTACTTC	CASSKLYLEQYF
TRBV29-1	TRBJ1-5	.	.	TGCAGCGTTGGCGAAGGGCTAGGGGGTCAGCCCCAGCATTTT	CSVGEGLGGQPQHF
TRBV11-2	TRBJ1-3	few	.	TGTGCCAGCAGTACCGCGTTGGTCGCTGGAAACACCATATATTTT	CASSTALVAGNTIYF
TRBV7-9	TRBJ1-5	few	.	TGTGCCAGCAGCTTAATCAGTGATCAGCCCCAGCATTTT	CASSLISDQPQHF
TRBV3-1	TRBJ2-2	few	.	TGTGCCAGCAGCCTGCCCCCCGGGAGTGACGGGGAGCTGTTTTTT	CASSLPPGSDGELFF
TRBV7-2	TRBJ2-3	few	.	TGTGCCAGCAGCCCAGGGGGGGCCCCAAGCACAGATACGCAGTATTTT	CASSPGGAPSTDTQYF
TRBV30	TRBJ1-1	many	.	TGTGCCTGGAGTGTCGGGGAGAGCACTGAAGCTTTCTTT	CAWSVGESTEAFF
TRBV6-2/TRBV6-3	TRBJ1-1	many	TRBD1	TGTGCCAGCAGTGGACGGACAGGGGGTACTGAAGCTTTCTTT	CASSGRTGGTEAFF
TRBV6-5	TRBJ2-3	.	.	TGTGCCAGCAGTTACTCGATAAACGGCAGAAGGGGCACAGATACGCAGTATTTT	CASSYSINGRRGTDTQYF
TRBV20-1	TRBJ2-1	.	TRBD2	TGCAGTGCTCTCCTAGCGGGAGCGTCATTCAATGAGCAGTTCTTC	CSALLAGASFNEQFF
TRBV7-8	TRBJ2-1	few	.	TGTGCCAGCAGCTTCGCGGCTACAGTCAATGAGCAGTTCTTC	CASSFAATVNEQFF
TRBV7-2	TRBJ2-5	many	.	TGTGCCAGCAGCTTAGGAGGGGGGCGGATGAAGACCCAGTACTTC	CASSLGGGRMKTQYF
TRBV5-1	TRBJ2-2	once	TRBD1	TGCGCCAGCAGCCTTTTGACAGGGCCCGGGGAGCTGTTTTTT	CASSLLTGPGELFF
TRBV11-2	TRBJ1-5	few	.	TGTGCCAGCAGCTTAGAGAAAAATCAGCCCCAGCATTTT	CASSLEKNQPQHF
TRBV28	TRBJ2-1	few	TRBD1	TGTGCCAGCAGTTGGACAGGCTACAATGAGCAGTTCTTC	CASSWTGYNEQFF
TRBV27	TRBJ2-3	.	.	TGTGCCAGCAGTTTCTACAGCACAGATACGCAGTATTTT	CASSFYSTDTQYF
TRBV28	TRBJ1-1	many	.	TGTGCCAGCAGCTTTTCGGGGAACACTGAAGCTTTCTTT	CASSFSGNTEAFF
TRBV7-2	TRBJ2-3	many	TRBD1	TGTGCCAGCAGCTTGGTACAGGGGTTCACAGATACGCAGTATTTT	CASSLVQGFTDTQYF
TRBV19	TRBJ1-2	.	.	TGTGCCAGTAGTCCTGACAGAACTAACTATGGCTACACCTTC	CASSPDRTNYGYTF
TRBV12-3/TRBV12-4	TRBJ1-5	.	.	TGTGCCAGCAGTTTAGGGCGGTTCAATCAGCCCCAGCATTTT	CASSLGRFNQPQHF
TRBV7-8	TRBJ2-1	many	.	TGTGCCAGCAGCCCTACTGAGAGTGTGTCCTACAATGAGCAGTTCTTC	CASSPTESVSYNEQFF
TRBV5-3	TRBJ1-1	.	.	TGTGCCAGAAGCCCTCGTTGGGTCTTACGCGACACTGAAGCTTTCTTT	CARSPRWVLRDTEAFF
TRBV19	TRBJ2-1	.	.	TGTGCCAGTAGGGACCCCCGGGTTGGTGGCAATGAGCAGTTCTTC	CASRDPRVGGNEQFF
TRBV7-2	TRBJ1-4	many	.	TGTGCCAGCAGCTTAGGCGGGATGGAAAAACTGTTTTTT	CASSLGGMEKLFF
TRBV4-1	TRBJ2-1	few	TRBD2	TGCGCCAGCAGCCGAGGAGATAGCGGGGCGTACAATGAGCAGTTCTTC	CASSRGDSGAYNEQFF
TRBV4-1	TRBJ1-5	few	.	TGCGCCAGCAGCCAAGAAGGCTCGTTGGGGAGCAATCAGCCCCAGCATTTT	CASSQEGSLGSNQPQHF
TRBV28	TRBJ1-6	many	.	TGTGCCAGCAGCAAGACAGGACCCAGCTCCTATAATTCACCCCTCCACTTT	CASSKTGPSSYNSPLHF
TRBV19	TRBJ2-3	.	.	TGTGCCAGTAAAAGGTGGCAGACAAGCACAGATACGCAGTATTTT	CASKRWQTSTDTQYF
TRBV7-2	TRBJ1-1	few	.	TGTGCCAGCAGCTTAGAGGGGACGTACACTGAAGCTTTCTTT	CASSLEGTYTEAFF